This TCR beta chain was captured by sequencing in a study of blood T cell repertoires in COVID-19. Study in general: The United States, Italy and Spain were the sources of the acute and convalescent COVID-19 samples. In each case, the material was cDNA or gDNA derived from T cells, B-cell-depleted T cells, or PBMCs.

This clone occurred once. The authors' processing: Amplification of reference gene primers was used by the study to estimate nucleated cell counts. Only in-frame clones appear in the TCRdb table, and some are missing; sequencing was by immunoSEQ multiplex PCR. The DNA gave D and trimming, while V, J and clone size come from that table. This sample has about 180,000 clones; roughly 86% occur once, and the top ten carry 2% to 3%. This sequence originates from a man aged 40-49 years with active or convalescent COVID-19. The sample consisted of peripheral blood.

The CDR3 DNA sequence: TGTGCCAGCAGCCAATTTAGGACAGATGAAAAACTGTTTTTT. Translated, it gives CASSQFRTDEKLFF. V usage is TRBV16 and J usage is TRBJ1-4; TRBD1 might be the D (6 bases). CDR3 length: 14 residues. V lost 1 base and J 6 bases, leaving 9 bases between the germline ends. Germline V gene data show CDR1 as KGHSY and CDR2 as FQNENV.